Listed below are T cell receptor beta chains from one sample, sequenced in a study of identical twins. TCRdb ran MiXCR on the 5' RACE reads and lists one entry per CDR3 protein. In the table there are fewer than 250,000 distinct CDR3 sequences, approximately 8.3% of which are singletons. In addition, the sample was reused for a study of yellow fever vaccine responses in identical twins.

Sequencing was done on a sample of memory (CD45RO+) T cells sorted from blood. These TCRs come from a young woman in good health. Both conserved end residues are part of each CDR3. A D gene is named only where the DNA matches it firmly. Clone size is stated in some rows and not others, as once, few, many or a class when expanded.

TRBV2	.	once	TRBJ2-1	CASSAIGVGGGEQFF	TGTGCCAGCAGTGCCATAGGGGTCGGTGGTGGTGAGCAGTTCTTC
TRBV4-2	.	few	TRBJ2-1	CASSQSPGSYNEQFF	TGTGCCAGCAGCCAATCTCCCGGGTCCTACAATGAGCAGTTCTTC
TRBV2	.	few	TRBJ2-7	CASSGGHQTYEQYF	TGTGCCAGCAGTGGGGGCCACCAGACCTACGAGCAGTACTTC
TRBV24-1	TRBD1	many	TRBJ2-2	CATSVRGRTGELFF	TGTGCCACCAGTGTGAGGGGGCGGACCGGGGAGCTGTTTTTT
TRBV20-1	.	.	TRBJ1-3	CSALHSGNTIYF	TGCAGCGCCCTCCACTCTGGAAACACCATATATTTT
TRBV29-1	.	.	TRBJ2-2	CSARDTGELFF	TGCAGCGCCCGGGATACCGGGGAGCTGTTTTTT
TRBV5-1	.	many	TRBJ2-6	CASSLSGSQGANVLTF	TGCGCCAGCAGCCTTTCAGGCTCCCAGGGGGCCAACGTCCTGACTTTC
TRBV20-1	TRBD1	many	TRBJ2-2	CSAMTGQPATIMAGELFF	TGCAGTGCTATGACGGGACAGCCGGCGACAATAATGGCCGGGGAGCTGTTTTTT
TRBV5-1	TRBD2	few	TRBJ2-5	CASSSGTIGGETQYF	TGCGCCAGCAGCTCGGGGACTATCGGTGGGGAGACCCAGTACTTC
TRBV2	.	.	TRBJ2-5	CANSPGLQETQYF	TGTGCCAACTCCCCGGGACTCCAAGAGACCCAGTACTTC